One and the same sample provided the 18 T cell receptor beta chains below, sequenced in a study of blood T cell repertoires in COVID-19. TCRdb's copy holds only in-frame clones and misses some; the assay was immunoSEQ multiplex PCR. This sample carries about 250,000 clones, about 85% of them seen once, and the ten largest clones take approximately 0.94%. The specimen sequenced was peripheral blood. The source is a human donor with COVID-19, enrolled during active disease. The donor label of this sample is uncertain.

In regard to this clone: Other DNA sequences from this sample encode an identical CDR3 as well. The chain has TRBV27 and TRBJ1-5; 8 nucleotides align to TRBD1. The germline CDR1 and CDR2 sequences are MNHEY and SMNVEV (reference sequence). Trimming removed 3 bases from V and 1 base from J; junction bases left unmatched: 2. The CDR3 runs 15 residues. CDR3 DNA: TGTGCCAGCAGTTTGGGGACAGGAAGCAATCAGCCCCAGCATTTT. Amino acid sequence: CASSLGTGSNQPQHF.

The chain recombines TRBV7-9 with TRBJ2-1; D not resolved. Trimming took 4 bases from V and 8 from J, leaving 9 bases between them. The germline V gene encodes CDR1 SEHNR and CDR2 FQNEAQ (reference sequence). This CDR3 comprises 12 residues. Here the CDR3 DNA reads TGTGCCAGCAGCTCTCCTCGGGATGAGCAGTTCTTC. The encoded protein is CASSSPRDEQFF. The full variable domain, rest sourced from reference TRBV7-9 and TRBJ2-1, is DTGVSQNPRHKITKRGQNVTFRCDPISEHNRLYWYRQTLGQGPEFLTYFQNEAQLEKSRLLSDRFSAERPKGSFSTLEIQRTEQGDSAMYLCASSSPRDEQFFGPGTRLTVL.

The chain combines TRBV2 with TRBJ1-2; D possibly corresponds to TRBD1 (6 bases). This CDR3 is 13 amino acids long. The V gene lost 5 bases and the J gene lost 3 bases, with 10 bases spanning the gap. Per the germline V gene, CDR1 is SNHLY and CDR2 is FYNNEI. CDR3: CASSPEGDYGYTF. CDR3 in DNA: TGTGCCAGCAGTCCCGAGGGGGACTATGGCTACACCTTC.

The rearrangement links TRBV18 to TRBJ2-1, with TRBD2 matching over 15 bases. With 4 bases clipped from V and 14 bases from J, the junction kept 6 bases outside the gene matches. CDR1 is KGHSH, CDR2 LQKENI, per germline. The CDR3 totals 14 residues. The CDR3 protein is CASSLGLAGGPEFF. CDR3 coding DNA: TGTGCCAGCTCACTCGGACTAGCGGGAGGGCCAGAGTTCTTC.

For this clone: At one end the junction does not follow the germline gene, possibly because of a read error. The chain links TRBV5-8 to TRBJ1-5; perhaps TRBD1 as D (6 bases). This CDR3 is 16 amino acids long. Germline V lookup: CDR1 SGHTS, CDR2 YDEGEE. CDR3 sequence: CASTLSRGGLGQPQHF. As DNA, the CDR3 is TGTGCCAGCACCTTGTCTAGGGGGGGCTTGGGTCAGCCCCAGCATTTT. The full variable domain, completed using reference TRBV5-8 and TRBJ1-5, is EAGVTQSPTHLIKTRGQQATLRCSPISGHTSVYWYQQALGLGLQFLLWYDEGEERNRGNFPPRFSGRQFPNYSSELNVNALELEDSALYLCASTLSRGGLGQPQHFGDGTRLSIL.

V usage is TRBV30 and J usage is TRBJ1-1; possibly TRBD1 for D (5 bases). Trimming took 0 bases from V and 2 from J, leaving 10 bases between them. The CDR3 has 14 amino acids. CDR1 is GTSNPN, CDR2 SVGIG, per germline (reference sequence). In nucleotides, the CDR3 is TGTGCCTGGAGTGTAACCAGGGCCAACACTGAAGCTTTCTTT. This codes for CAWSVTRANTEAFF.

The sample holds one count of this clone. The chain combines TRBV2 with TRBJ1-4, with D perhaps TRBD1 (6 bases). Trimming took off 4 bases at V and 6 bases at J, with 9 bases between the two ends. Germline V gene lookup returns CDR1 SNHLY and CDR2 FYNNEI. The CDR3 runs to 13 residues. The DNA of the CDR3 is TGTGCCAGCAGTGGGGGGCGTCATGAAAAACTGTTTTTT. It yields the protein CASSGGRHEKLFF. The entire variable domain, with the rest obtained from reference TRBV2 and TRBJ1-4, is as follows: EPEVTQTPSHQVTQMGQEVILRCVPISNHLYFYWYRQILGQKVEFLVSFYNNEISEKSEIFDDQFSVERPDGSNFTLKIRSTKLEDSAMYFCASSGGRHEKLFFGSGTQLSVL.

This chain links TRBV25-1 with TRBJ2-1; D perhaps matches TRBD2 (5 bases). Trimming pared 5 bases from V and 1 base from J, leaving 15 bases between. Per germline, CDR1 MGHDK and CDR2 SYGVNS. CDR3 length: 16 residues. CDR3 DNA: TGTGCCAGCAGTCGCTCTGGAGGCCTTTCCTACAATGAGCAGTTCTTC. Its translation: CASSRSGGLSYNEQFF.

Notes on this clone: Other DNA sequences in this sample translate to the same CDR3. The rearrangement joins TRBV11-3 to TRBJ1-1; unclear D gene. The CDR3 contains 13 residues. V was pared by 3 bases and J by 1 base, with 6 bases between. Per germline, CDR1 SGHNT and CDR2 YENEEA. CDR3 amino acids: CASSLSGNTEAFF. The CDR3 DNA reads TGTGCCAGCAGCTTGTCGGGGAACACTGAAGCTTTCTTT.

A single count supports this clone. The chain recombines TRBV12-3 or TRBV12-4 with TRBJ1-2, with D hard to call. The CDR3 is 13 amino acids. Trimming pared 5 bases from V and 8 bases from J, leaving 15 bases between. CDR3 amino acids: CASSKLAAPGYTF. Here the CDR3 DNA reads TGTGCCAGCAGTAAGTTGGCGGCCCCGGGCTACACCTTC.

The chain uses TRBV28 and TRBJ1-2; D not resolved. V was shortened by 3 bases and J by 1 base, with 9 bases between the two germline ends. Germline V gene data show CDR1 as MDHEN and CDR2 as SYDVKM. The CDR3 contains 14 residues. DNA of the CDR3: TGTGCCAGCAGTTTCGCACAATATAACTATGGCTACACCTTC. Its translation is CASSFAQYNYGYTF.

The chain has TRBV7-9 and TRBJ2-3; 11 bases agree with TRBD2. Germline CDR1 and CDR2: SEHNR and FQNEAQ (reference sequence). The trim removed 5 bases at V and 2 bases at J, leaving 9 bases unmatched. The CDR3 runs 17 residues. Here the CDR3 DNA reads TGTGCCAGCAGCAGACTAGCGGGAACCCCCTCCACAGATACGCAGTATTTT. Amino acid sequence: CASSRLAGTPSTDTQYF.

This chain connects TRBV5-1 to TRBJ1-1; D is unclear. CDR1 is SGHRS, CDR2 YFSETQ, per germline. The CDR3 totals 15 residues. The V end lost 0 bases, the J end lost 4 bases, and 13 bases lay between the germline ends. CDR3 DNA: TGCGCCAGCAGCTTGGGTGGAGTTTCGTCCACTGAAGCTTTCTTT. This sequence encodes CASSLGGVSSTEAFF.

The chain carries TRBV11-3 and TRBJ1-2; D is unresolved. The CDR3 consists of 17 residues. With 3 bases removed from V and 7 bases from J, the gap between germline ends came to 24 bases. Germline V gene data show CDR1 as SGHNT and CDR2 as YENEEA. Here the CDR3 reads CASSFPLIRETETGYTF. For the CDR3, the DNA is TGTGCCAGCAGCTTTCCACTAATTCGAGAAACGGAGACTGGCTACACCTTC.

The J gene is TRBJ1-1, the V gene TRBV10-3; the D is unclear. The ends were cut back, 2 bases at V and 9 bases at J, with 13 bases in the middle. From germline, CDR1 is ENHRY and CDR2 SYGVKD. The CDR3 sequence is 13 residues long. CDR3 protein: CAISEGPEGQAFF. The CDR3 DNA reads as TGTGCCATCAGTGAGGGCCCCGAGGGTCAAGCTTTCTTT.

This chain joins TRBV7-2 and TRBJ1-1; TRBD1 aligns across 8 bases. Germline trimming cut 5 bases from V and 6 bases from J; bases unmatched to any gene: 11. CDR3 length: 15 amino acids. The V gene's germline CDR1 is SGHTA and CDR2 FQGNSA. Written as DNA, the CDR3 is TGTGCCAGCAGCCCGCCGACAGGGGAGGTGGCTGAAGCTTTCTTT. As protein: CASSPPTGEVAEAFF.

The chain has TRBV2 and TRBJ1-2, with 9 bases identical to TRBD1. CDR3 length: 14 amino acids. Germline CDR1 and CDR2: SNHLY and FYNNEI. Unmatched junction bases numbered 11, after V lost 10 bases and J lost 5 bases. In nucleotides, the CDR3 is TGTGCCATCACCCGGGACAGGGTAGGATATGGCTACACCTTC. Its protein is CAITRDRVGYGYTF.

The CDR3 is CASSFSGASNTGELFF. DNA for the CDR3: TGTGCCAGCAGTTTTTCTGGGGCATCCAACACCGGGGAGCTGTTTTTT. The rearrangement joins TRBV27 to TRBJ2-2, with a tentative D call TRBD1 (5 bases). The CDR3 loop spans 16 amino acids. CDR1 and CDR2 (germline): MNHEY, SMNVEV (reference sequence). Trimming stripped 3 bases from V and 2 bases from J, with 13 bases between.